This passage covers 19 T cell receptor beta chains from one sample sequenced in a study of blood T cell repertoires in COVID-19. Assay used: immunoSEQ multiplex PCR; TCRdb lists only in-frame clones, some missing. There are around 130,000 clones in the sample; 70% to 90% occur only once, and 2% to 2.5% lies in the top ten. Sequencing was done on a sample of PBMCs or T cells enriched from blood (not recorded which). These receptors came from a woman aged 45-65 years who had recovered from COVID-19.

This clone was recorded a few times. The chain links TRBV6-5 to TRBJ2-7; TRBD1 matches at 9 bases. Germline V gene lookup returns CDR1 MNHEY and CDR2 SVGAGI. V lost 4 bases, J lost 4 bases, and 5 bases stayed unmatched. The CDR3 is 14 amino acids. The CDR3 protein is CASSSLGTGYEQYF. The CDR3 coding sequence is TGTGCCAGCAGTTCCCTTGGGACAGGGTACGAGCAGTACTTC.

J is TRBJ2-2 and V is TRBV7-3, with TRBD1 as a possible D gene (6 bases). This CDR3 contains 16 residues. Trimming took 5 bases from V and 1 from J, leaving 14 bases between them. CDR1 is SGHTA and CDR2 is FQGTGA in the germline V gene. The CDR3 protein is CASSQQRTVNTGELFF. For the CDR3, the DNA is TGTGCCAGCAGCCAACAGCGGACAGTGAACACCGGGGAGCTGTTTTTT.

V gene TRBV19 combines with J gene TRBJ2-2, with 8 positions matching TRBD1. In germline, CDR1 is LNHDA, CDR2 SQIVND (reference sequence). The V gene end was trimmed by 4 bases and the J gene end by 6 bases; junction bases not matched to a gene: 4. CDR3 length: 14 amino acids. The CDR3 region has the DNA TGTGCCAGTAGTACCCCGGACAGGGCCGGGGAGCTGTTTTTT. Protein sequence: CASSTPDRAGELFF.

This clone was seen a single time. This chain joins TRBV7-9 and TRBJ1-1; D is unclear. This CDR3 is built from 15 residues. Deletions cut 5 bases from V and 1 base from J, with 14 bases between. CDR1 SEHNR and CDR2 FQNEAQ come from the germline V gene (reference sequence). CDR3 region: CASSQMVQANTEAFF. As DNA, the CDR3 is TGTGCCAGCAGCCAAATGGTCCAGGCGAACACTGAAGCTTTCTTT.

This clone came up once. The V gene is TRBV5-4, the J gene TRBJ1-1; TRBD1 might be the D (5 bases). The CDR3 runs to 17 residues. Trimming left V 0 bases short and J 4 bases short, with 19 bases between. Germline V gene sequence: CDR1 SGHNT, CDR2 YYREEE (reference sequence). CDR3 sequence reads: CASSLVGRALQITEAFF. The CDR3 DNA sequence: TGTGCCAGCAGCTTGGTAGGCAGGGCCCTCCAAATCACTGAAGCTTTCTTT.

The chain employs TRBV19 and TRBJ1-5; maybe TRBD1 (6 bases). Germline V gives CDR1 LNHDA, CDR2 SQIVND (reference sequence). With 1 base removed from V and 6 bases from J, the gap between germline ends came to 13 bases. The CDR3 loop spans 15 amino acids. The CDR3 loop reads CASSIGAGAGQPQHF. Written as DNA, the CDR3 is TGTGCCAGTAGTATAGGCGCGGGGGCGGGTCAGCCCCAGCATTTT.

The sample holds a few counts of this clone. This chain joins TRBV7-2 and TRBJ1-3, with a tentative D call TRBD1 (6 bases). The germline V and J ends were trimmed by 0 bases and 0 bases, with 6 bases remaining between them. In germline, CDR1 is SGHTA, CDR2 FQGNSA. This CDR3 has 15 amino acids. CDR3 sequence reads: CASSLADSSGNTIYF. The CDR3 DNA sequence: TGTGCCAGCAGCTTAGCGGACAGCTCTGGAAACACCATATATTTT.

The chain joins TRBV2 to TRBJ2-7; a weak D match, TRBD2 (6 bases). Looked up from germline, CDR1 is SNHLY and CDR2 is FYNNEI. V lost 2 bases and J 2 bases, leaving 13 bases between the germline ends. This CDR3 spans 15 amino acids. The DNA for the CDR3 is TGTGCCAGCAGTGAACAGTTGGGACTCGCCTACGAGCAGTACTTC. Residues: CASSEQLGLAYEQYF.

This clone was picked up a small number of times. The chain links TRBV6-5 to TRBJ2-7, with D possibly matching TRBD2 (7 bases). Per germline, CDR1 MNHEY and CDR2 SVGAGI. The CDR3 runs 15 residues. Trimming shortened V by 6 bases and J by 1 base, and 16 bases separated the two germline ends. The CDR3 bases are TGTGCCAGCAGCTCAAGCGGGACACTTTCCTACGAGCAGTACTTC. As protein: CASSSSGTLSYEQYF.

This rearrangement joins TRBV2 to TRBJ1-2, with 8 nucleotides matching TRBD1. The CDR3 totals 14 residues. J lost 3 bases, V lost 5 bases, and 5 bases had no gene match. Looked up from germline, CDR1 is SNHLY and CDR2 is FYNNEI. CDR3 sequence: CASSTRGQDYGYTF. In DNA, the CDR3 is TGTGCCAGCAGTACCAGGGGGCAGGACTATGGCTACACCTTC.

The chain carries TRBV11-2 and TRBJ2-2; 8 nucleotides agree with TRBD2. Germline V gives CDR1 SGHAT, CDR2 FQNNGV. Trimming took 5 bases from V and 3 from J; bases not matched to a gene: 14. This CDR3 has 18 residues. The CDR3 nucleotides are TGTGCCAGCAGCCCACCCCCCCGGGGGGGGTGGGACACCGGGGAGCTGTTTTTT. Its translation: CASSPPPRGGWDTGELFF.

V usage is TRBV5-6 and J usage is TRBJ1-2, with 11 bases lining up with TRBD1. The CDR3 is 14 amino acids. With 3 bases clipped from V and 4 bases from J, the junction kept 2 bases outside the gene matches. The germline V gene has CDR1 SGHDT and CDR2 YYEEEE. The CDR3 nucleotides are TGTGCCAGCAGCTGGGGGACAGGGGGCTATGGCTACACCTTC. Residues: CASSWGTGGYGYTF.

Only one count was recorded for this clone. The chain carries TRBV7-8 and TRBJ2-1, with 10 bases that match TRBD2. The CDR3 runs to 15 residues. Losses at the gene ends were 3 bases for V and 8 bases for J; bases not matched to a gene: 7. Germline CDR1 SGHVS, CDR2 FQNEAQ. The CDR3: CASSFTSGVGDEQFF. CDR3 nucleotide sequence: TGTGCCAGCAGCTTTACTAGCGGGGTAGGGGATGAGCAGTTCTTC.

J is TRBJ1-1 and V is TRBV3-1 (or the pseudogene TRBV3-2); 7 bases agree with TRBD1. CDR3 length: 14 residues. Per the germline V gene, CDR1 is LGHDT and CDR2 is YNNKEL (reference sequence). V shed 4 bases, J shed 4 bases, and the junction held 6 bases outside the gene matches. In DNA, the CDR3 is TGTGCCAGCAGCCGCACAGGGGCTTCCACTGAAGCTTTCTTT. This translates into CASSRTGASTEAFF.

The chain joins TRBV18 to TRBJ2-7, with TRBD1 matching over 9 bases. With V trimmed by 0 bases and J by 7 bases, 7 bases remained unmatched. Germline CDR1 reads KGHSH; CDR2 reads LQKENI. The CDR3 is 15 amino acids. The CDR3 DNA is TGTGCCAGCTCACCACCATCGACAGGGGGTAGGGAGCAGTACTTC. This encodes CASSPPSTGGREQYF.

The CDR3 region is CASSFQGSAGELFF. For the CDR3, the DNA is TGTGCCAGCAGCTTTCAGGGGAGTGCCGGGGAGCTGTTTTTT. The chain combines TRBV5-6 with TRBJ2-2, with D possibly TRBD1 on 6 matching bases. The CDR3 contains 14 residues. Deletions cut 2 bases from V and 6 bases from J, with 11 bases between. CDR1 and CDR2 from the germline V gene are SGHDT and YYEEEE.

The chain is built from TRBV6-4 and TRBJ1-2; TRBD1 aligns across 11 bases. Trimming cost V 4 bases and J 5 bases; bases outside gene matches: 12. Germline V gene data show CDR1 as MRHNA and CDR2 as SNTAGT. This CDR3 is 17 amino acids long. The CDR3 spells CASSVEGPGQGVYGYTF. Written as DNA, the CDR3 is TGTGCCAGCAGTGTAGAAGGACCGGGACAGGGGGTGTATGGCTACACCTTC.

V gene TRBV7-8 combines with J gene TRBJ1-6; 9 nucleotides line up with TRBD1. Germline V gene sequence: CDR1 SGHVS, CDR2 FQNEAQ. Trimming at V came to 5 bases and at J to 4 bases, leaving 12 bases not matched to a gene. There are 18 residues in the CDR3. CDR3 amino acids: CASSLQQGASSYNSPLHF. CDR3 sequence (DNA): TGTGCCAGCAGCCTCCAACAGGGGGCCTCCTCATATAATTCACCCCTCCACTTT.

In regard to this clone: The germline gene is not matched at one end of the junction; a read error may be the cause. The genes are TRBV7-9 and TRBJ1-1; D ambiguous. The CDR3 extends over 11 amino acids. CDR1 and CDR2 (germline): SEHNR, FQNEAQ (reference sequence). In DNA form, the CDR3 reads TGTGGCAGCGGTGTCAGCACTGAAGCTTTCTTT. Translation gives CGSGVSTEAFF. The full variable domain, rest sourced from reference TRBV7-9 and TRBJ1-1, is DTGVSQNPRHKITKRGQNVTFRCDPISEHNRLYWYRQTLGQGPEFLTYFQNEAQLEKSRLLSDRFSAERPKGSFSTLEIQRTEQGDSAMYLCGSGVSTEAFFGQGTRLTVV.